This T cell receptor (beta chain) came from a study of cytotoxic CD8 clonotypes in ibrutinib-treated CLL. Study as a whole: Median treatment time before response sampling was over 9 months, range 6 to 36.

Measured with immunoSEQ multiplex PCR; TCRdb has only the in-frame clones, and not every one. The repertoire consists of approximately 340,000 clones, with roughly two thirds occurring once and the leading ten covering 6.3%. PBMCs that had been cryopreserved were the source of approximately 2 micrograms of genomic DNA for TCR beta libraries. Regarding the study as a whole: Clonality showed a rise at ibrutinib response that reversed toward baseline at progression.

From germline, CDR1 is KGHSY and CDR2 FQNENV. With 1 base clipped from V and 4 bases from J, the junction kept 12 bases outside the gene matches. This CDR3 has 19 amino acids. Turning to this clone: Its specificity is not known.

This clonotype was obtained from a human donor with chronic lymphocytic leukemia. The specimen comprised PBMCs, sampled after 36 months of ibrutinib treatment. The V and J genes are TRBV16 and TRBJ2-1, with 11 bases lining up with TRBD2. CDR3 sequence (DNA): TGTGCCAGCAGCCAATGGGCAGCCCCGGGACTAGCGGCATACAATGAGCAGTTCTTC. Encoded protein: CASSQWAAPGLAAYNEQFF.